The clone carrying this T cell receptor beta chain was observed a few times. Its specificity is unknown. It was through 5'RACE template switching that TCR cDNA was made, with a universal primer site and UMIs added. TCRdb re-called the 5' RACE reads with MiXCR, one entry per CDR3 protein. The table has about 350,000 distinct CDR3 sequences, about 9.9% seen once. This record belongs to a study of T cells after yellow fever vaccination. Germline CDR1 reads KGHDR; CDR2 reads SFDVKD. The length of the CDR3 is 17 residues. V shed 8 bases and J 4 bases; nucleotides not matched to a gene: 14. Study outcomes and limitations: The secondary T-cell response peaked on day 5, not day 15, but was weaker.

The material sequenced was PBMCs, taken on the day of the first yellow fever vaccination. The TCR comes from a man aged 18 to 30 who received the YFV17D yellow fever vaccine. The V call is TRBV24-1, the J call TRBJ2-3; 10 nucleotides line up with TRBD1. CDR3 nucleotides: TGTGCCACCACCAGAACGGACAGGGGGTTTTACTCAGATACGCAGTATTTT. Its translation: CATTRTDRGFYSDTQYF.